This TCR beta chain derives from a study of blood T cell repertoires in COVID-19. Study in general: The origin of the acute and convalescent COVID-19 samples was the United States, Italy and Spain.

Some clones are missing from TCRdb's copy, which holds only in-frame ones; the method was immunoSEQ multiplex PCR. The sample has under 300,000 clones, 75% to 90% seen once. J was trimmed by 2 bases and V by 1 base; bases with no gene match: 7. CDR3 length: 16 amino acids. Germline assignment: CDR1 SNHLY and CDR2 FYNNEI. This clonotype was sampled from a woman in her thirties with acute COVID-19. The chain joins TRBV2 to TRBJ2-5, with TRBD2 identical over 7 bases. What was sequenced was PBMCs or T cells enriched from blood (not recorded which). In nucleotides, the CDR3 is TGTGCCAGCAGTGAAGGAATAAGGGGAGGGCAAGAGACCCAGTACTTC. Translating gives CASSEGIRGGQETQYF.